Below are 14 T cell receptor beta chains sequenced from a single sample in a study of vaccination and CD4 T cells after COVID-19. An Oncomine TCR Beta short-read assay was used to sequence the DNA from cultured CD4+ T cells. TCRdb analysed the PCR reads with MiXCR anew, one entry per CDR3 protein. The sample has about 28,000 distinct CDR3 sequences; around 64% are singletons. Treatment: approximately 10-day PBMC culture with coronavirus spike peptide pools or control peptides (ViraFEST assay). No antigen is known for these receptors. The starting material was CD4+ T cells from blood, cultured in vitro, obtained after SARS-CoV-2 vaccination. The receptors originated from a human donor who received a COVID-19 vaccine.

The CDR3 DNA follows: TGTGCCAGCAGTACCCGACTAGCGGGGGGGCCGGAGAGCACAGATACGCAGTATTTT. Protein product: CASSTRLAGGPESTDTQYF. This rearrangement joins TRBV12-3 or TRBV12-4 to TRBJ2-3; the match to TRBD2 covers 14 bases. This CDR3 comprises 19 residues. V lost 5 bases and J lost 0; bases outside the gene matches: 10.

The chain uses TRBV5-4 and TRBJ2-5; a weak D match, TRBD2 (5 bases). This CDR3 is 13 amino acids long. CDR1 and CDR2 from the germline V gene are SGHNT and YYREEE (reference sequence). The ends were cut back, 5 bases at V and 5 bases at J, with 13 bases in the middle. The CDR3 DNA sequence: TGTGCCAGCAGTCGGACTGCCGGGGAGACCCAGTACTTC. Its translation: CASSRTAGETQYF.

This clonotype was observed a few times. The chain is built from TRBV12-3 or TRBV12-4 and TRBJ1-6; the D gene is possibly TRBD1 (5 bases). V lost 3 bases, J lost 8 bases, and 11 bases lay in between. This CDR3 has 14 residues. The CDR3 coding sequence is TGTGCCAGCAGTTTGAGGACACGGGATTCACCCCTCCACTTT. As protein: CASSLRTRDSPLHF.

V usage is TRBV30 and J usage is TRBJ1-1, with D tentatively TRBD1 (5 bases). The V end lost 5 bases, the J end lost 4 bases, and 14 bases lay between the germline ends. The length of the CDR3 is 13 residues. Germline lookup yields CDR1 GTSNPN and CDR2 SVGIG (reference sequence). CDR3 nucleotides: TGTGCCTGGGGGGGAAAGTCGGGCACTGAAGCTTTCTTT. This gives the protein CAWGGKSGTEAFF. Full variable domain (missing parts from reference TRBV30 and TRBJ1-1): SQTIHQWPATLVQPVGSPLSLECTVEGTSNPNLYWYRQAAGRGLQLLFYSVGIGQISSEVPQNLSASRPQDRQFILSSKKLLLSDSGFYLCAWGGKSGTEAFFGQGTRLTVV.

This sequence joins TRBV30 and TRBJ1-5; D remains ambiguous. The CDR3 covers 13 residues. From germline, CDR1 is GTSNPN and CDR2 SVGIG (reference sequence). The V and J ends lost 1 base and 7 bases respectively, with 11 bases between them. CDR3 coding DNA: TGTGCCTGGAGTGACAGCAGCAGGCAGCCCCAGCATTTT. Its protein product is CAWSDSSRQPQHF.

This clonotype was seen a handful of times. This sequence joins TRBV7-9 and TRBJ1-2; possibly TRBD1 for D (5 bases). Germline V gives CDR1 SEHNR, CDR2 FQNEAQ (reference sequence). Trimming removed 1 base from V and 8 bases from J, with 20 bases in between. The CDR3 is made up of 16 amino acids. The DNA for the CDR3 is TGTGCCAGCAGCTTAGGGGGGGGATCTACTGCGGGAGGCTACACCTTC. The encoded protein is CASSLGGGSTAGGYTF.

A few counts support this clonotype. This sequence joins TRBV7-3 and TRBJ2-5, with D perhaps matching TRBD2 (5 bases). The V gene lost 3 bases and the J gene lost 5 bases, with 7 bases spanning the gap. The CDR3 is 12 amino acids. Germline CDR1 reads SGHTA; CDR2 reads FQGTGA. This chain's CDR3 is CASSFPGETQYF. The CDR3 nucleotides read TGTGCCAGCAGCTTCCCGGGGGAGACCCAGTACTTC.

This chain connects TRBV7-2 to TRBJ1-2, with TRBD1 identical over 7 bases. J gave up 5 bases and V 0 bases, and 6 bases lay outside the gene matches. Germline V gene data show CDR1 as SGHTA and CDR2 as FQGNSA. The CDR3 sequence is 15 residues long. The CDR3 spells CASSLAPGTAYGYTF. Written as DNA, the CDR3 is TGTGCCAGCAGCTTAGCCCCCGGGACAGCTTATGGCTACACCTTC.

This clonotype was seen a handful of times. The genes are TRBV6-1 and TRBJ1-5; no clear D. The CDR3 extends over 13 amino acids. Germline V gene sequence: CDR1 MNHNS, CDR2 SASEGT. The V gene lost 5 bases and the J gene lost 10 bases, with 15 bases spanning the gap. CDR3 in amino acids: CASSQTAVSPQHF. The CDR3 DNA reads TGTGCCAGCAGTCAGACCGCAGTTTCTCCCCAGCATTTT.

The CDR3 here is CAISEGLAAETQYF. CDR3 nucleotide sequence: TGTGCCATCAGTGAGGGACTAGCAGCCGAGACCCAGTACTTC. The chain is built from TRBV10-3 and TRBJ2-5; 8 positions agree with TRBD2. This CDR3 region has 14 residues. CDR1 and CDR2 (germline): ENHRY, SYGVKD. V trimming: 2 bases; J trimming: 5 bases; junction bases outside the gene matches: 4.

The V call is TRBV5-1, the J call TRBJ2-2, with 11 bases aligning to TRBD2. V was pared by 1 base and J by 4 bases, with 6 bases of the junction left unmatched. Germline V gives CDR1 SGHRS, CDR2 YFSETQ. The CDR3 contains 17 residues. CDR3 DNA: TGCGCCAGCAGCTTGTGGATCGGGACTAGCGGCACCGGGGAGCTGTTTTTT. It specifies CASSLWIGTSGTGELFF.

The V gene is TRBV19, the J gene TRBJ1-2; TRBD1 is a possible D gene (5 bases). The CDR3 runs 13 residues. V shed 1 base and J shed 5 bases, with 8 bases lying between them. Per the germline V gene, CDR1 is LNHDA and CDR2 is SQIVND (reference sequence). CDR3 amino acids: CASSIGQGYGYTF. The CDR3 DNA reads TGTGCCAGTAGTATAGGGCAGGGTTATGGCTACACCTTC.

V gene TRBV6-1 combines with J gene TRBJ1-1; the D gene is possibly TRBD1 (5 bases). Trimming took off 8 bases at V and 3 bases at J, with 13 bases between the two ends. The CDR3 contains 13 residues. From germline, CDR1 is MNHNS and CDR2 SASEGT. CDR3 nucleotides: TGTGCCAGCGGCTGGGGCTTGGACACTGAAGCTTTCTTT. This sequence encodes CASGWGLDTEAFF.

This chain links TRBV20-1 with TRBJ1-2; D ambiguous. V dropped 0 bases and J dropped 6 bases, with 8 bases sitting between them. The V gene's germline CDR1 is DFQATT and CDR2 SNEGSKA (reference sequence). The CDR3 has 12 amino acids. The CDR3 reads CSAREAGNGYTF. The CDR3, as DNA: TGCAGTGCTAGAGAGGCCGGGAATGGCTACACCTTC.